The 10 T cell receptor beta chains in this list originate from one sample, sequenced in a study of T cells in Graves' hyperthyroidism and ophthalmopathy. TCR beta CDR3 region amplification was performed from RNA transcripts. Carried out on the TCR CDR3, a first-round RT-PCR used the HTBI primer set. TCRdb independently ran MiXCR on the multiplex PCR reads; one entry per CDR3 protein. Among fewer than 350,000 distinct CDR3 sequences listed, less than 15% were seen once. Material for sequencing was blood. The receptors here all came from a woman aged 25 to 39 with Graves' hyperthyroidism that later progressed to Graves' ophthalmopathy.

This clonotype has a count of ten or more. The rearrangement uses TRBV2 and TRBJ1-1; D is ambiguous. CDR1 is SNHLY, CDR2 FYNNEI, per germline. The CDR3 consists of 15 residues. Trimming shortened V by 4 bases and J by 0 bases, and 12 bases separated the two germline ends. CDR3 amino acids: CASSVDPKMNTEAFF. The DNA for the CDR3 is TGTGCCAGCAGTGTGGATCCTAAAATGAACACTGAAGCTTTCTTT.

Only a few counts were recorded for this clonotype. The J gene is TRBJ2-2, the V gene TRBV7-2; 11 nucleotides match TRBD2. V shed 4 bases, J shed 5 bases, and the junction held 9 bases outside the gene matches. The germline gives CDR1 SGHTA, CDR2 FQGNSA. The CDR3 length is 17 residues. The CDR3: CASSSQLAGVGTGELFF. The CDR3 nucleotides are TGTGCCAGCAGCTCCCAACTAGCGGGAGTTGGAACCGGGGAGCTGTTTTTT.

The CDR3 nucleotides read TGTGCCAGCAGCCAAGATCCGCCACGTGGACGGGAGGGCTACGAGCAGTACTTC. It translates to CASSQDPPRGREGYEQYF. The rearrangement uses TRBV4-2 and TRBJ2-7, with 8 bases aligning to TRBD2. The CDR3 consists of 18 residues. The V gene end was trimmed by 0 bases and the J gene end by 3 bases; junction bases not matched to a gene: 13. Germline CDR1 LGHNA, CDR2 YNFKEQ.

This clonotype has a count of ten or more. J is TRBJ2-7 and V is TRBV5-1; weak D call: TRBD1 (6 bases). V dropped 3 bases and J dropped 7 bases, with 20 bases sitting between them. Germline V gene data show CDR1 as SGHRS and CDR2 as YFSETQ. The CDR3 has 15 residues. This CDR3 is CASSSVGAGAREQYF. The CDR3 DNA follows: TGCGCCAGCAGCTCCGTCGGGGCAGGGGCAAGGGAGCAGTACTTC. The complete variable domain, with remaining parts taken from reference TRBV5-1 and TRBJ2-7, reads KAGVTQTPRYLIKTRGQQVTLSCSPISGHRSVSWYQQTPGQGLQFLFEYFSETQRNKGNFPGRFSGRQFSNSRSEMNVSTLELGDSALYLCASSSVGAGAREQYFGPGTRLTVT.

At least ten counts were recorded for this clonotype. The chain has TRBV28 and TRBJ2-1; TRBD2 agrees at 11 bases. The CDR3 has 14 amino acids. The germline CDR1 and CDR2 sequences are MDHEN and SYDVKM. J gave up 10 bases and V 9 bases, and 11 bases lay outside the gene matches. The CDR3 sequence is CASCSGRDSGEQFF. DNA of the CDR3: TGTGCCAGTTGTAGCGGGAGGGATTCTGGAGAGCAGTTCTTC. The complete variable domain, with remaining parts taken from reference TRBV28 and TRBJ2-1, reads DVKVTQSSRYLVKRTGEKVFLECVQDMDHENMFWYRQDPGLGLRLIYFSYDVKMKEKGDIPEGYSVSREKKERFSLILESASTNQTSMYLCASCSGRDSGEQFFGPGTRLTVL.

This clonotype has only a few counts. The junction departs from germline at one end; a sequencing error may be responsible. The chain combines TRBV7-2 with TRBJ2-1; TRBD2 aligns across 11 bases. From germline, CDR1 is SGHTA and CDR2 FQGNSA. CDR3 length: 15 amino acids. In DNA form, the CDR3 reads TGTGCCAGCAGCCCAACTAGCGGGGGTAGCAATGAGCAGTCCTTC. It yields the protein CASSPTSGGSNEQSF.

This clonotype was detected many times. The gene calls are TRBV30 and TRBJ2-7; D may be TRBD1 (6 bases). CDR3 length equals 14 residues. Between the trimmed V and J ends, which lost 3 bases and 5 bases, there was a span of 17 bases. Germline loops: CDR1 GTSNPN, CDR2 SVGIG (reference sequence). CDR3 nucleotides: TGTGCCTGGAGATCTACTACAGGGTCTAACGAGCAGTACTTC. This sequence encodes CAWRSTTGSNEQYF.

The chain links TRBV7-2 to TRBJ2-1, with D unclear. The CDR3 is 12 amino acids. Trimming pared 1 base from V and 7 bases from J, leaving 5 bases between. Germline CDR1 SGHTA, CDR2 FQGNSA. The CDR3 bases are TGTGCCAGCAGCTTAGTTGAGAATGAGCAGTTCTTC. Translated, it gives CASSLVENEQFF.

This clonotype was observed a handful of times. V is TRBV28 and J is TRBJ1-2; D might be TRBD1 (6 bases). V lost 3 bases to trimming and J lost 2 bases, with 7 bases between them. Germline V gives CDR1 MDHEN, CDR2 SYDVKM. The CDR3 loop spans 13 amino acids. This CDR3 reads CASSFGQNYGYTF. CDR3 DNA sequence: TGTGCCAGCAGTTTCGGACAGAACTATGGCTACACCTTC.

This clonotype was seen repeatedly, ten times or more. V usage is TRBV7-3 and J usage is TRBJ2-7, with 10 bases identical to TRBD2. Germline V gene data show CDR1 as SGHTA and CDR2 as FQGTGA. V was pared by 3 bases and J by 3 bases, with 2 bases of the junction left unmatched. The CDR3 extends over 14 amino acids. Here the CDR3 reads CASSFSGGNYEQYF. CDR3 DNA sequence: TGTGCCAGCAGCTTTAGCGGGGGGAACTACGAGCAGTACTTC.